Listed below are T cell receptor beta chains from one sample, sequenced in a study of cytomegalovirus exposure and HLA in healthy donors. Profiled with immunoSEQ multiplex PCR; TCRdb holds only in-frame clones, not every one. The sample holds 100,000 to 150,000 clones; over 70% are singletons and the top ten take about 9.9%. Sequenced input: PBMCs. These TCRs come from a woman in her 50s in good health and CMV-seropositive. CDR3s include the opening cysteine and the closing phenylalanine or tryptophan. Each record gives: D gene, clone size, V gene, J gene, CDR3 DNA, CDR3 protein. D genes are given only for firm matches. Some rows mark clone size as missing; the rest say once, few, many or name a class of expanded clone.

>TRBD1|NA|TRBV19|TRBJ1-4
TGTGCCAGTAGTATCGACAGGGTTAGTGAAAAACTGTTTTTT
CASSIDRVSEKLFF
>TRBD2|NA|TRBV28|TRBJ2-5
TGTGCCAGCAGTGATTCTAGCGGGAGGGCCTGGGGGGAGACCCAGTACTTC
CASSDSSGRAWGETQYF
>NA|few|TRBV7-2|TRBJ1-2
TGTGCCAGCAGCTTAGGACAGAGCTATGGCTACACCTTC
CASSLGQSYGYTF
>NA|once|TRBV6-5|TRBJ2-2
TGTGCCAGCAATAGGACAACTCGTGGGGAGCTGTTTTTT
CASNRTTRGELFF
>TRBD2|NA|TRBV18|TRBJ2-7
TGTGCCAGCTTAAACTCAGGTCCTAGCGGGGGTCAGACCTACGAGCAGTACTTC
CASLNSGPSGGQTYEQYF
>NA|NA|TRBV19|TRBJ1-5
TGTGCCAGTAGCAACCGCTTACAGGGAAGCAATCAGCCCCAGCATTTT
CASSNRLQGSNQPQHF
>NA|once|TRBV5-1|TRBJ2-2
TGCGCCAGCAGCTTGGTCGCAGCGAACACCGGGGAGCTGTTTTTT
CASSLVAANTGELFF
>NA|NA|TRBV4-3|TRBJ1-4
TGCGCCAGCAGTCGAGATCCGGGAGGCACTAATGAAAAACTGTTTTTT
CASSRDPGGTNEKLFF
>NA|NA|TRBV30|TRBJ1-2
TGTGCCGGTAAGGACAGTCTCAACTATGGCTACACCTTC
CAGKDSLNYGYTF
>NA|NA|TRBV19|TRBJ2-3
TGTGCCAGTAGTAAAGGGGGTCGGGGAGATACGCAGTATTTT
CASSKGGRGDTQYF
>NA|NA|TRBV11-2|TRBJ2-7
TGTGCCAGCAGCTTACAGACAGCCTACGAGCAGTACTTC
CASSLQTAYEQYF
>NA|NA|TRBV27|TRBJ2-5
TGTGCCAGCAGTTTATGGGCATCAGGGGAGACCCAGTACTTC
CASSLWASGETQYF
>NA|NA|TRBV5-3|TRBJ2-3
TGTGCCAGAAGAACGATAACGGGGAGTCAAAACGCAGATACGCAGTATTTT
CARRTITGSQNADTQYF
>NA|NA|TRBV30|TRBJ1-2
TGTGCCTGGAGTGCCAGGGGACACTATGGCTACACCTTC
CAWSARGHYGYTF
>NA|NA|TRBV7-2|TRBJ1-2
TGTGCCAGCAGCTTACCCCGACAATCAGCCGATGGCTACACCTTC
CASSLPRQSADGYTF
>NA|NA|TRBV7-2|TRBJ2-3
TGTGCCAGCAGCTTAGTGGGCCCAGATACGCAGTATTTT
CASSLVGPDTQYF
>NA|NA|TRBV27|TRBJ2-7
TGTGCCAGCAGTCTCACCGGTGACTACGAGCAGTACTTC
CASSLTGDYEQYF
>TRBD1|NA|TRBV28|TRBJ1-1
TGTGCCAGCAGTTCCCGACAGGGAATGTCGAACACTGAAGCTTTCTTT
CASSSRQGMSNTEAFF
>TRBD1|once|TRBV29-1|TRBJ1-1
TGCAGCGTGACACAGGGGGCGGTGGACACTGAGGCTTTCTTT
CSVTQGAVDTEAFF
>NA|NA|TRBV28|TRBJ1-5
TGTGCCAGCAGTTTTCAGGGGTCTCTATCTCAGCCCCAGCATTTT
CASSFQGSLSQPQHF
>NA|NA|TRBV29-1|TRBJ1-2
TGCAGCGTTCTCCTCGACAGAGTCTATGGCTACACCTTC
CSVLLDRVYGYTF
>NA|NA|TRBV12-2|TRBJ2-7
TGTGCAAGTCAGCCCCATTTGGAGCGTCCCAAATACGAGCAGTACTTC
CASQPHLERPKYEQYF
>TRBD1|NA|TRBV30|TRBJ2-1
TGTGCCTGGAGTGCCGGGACAGGGGGCAATGAGCAGTTCTTC
CAWSAGTGGNEQFF
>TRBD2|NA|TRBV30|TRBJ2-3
TGTGCCTGGAGTTCGGGACTAGCGGGAGTGGTGGGCACAGATACGCAGTATTTT
CAWSSGLAGVVGTDTQYF
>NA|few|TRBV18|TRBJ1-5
TGTGCCAGCTCACTAGGAAGAGGCGGCGTCAATCAGCCCCAGCATTTT
CASSLGRGGVNQPQHF
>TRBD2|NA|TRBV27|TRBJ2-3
TGTGCCAGCAGTTTTTATCGGGGGGGCGGGAAAGATACGCAGTATTTT
CASSFYRGGGKDTQYF
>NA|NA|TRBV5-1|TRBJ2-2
TGCGCCAGCAGCTTGGGTCAGTATAACACCGGGGAGCTGTTTTTT
CASSLGQYNTGELFF
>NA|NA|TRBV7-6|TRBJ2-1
TGTGCCAGCAGCTTAAGCCAGGGGAATATCGGTGAGCAGTTCTTC
CASSLSQGNIGEQFF
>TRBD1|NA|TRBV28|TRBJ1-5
TGTGCCAGCAGTTTAGCCGACAGGGGTAGGCCCCAGCATTTT
CASSLADRGRPQHF
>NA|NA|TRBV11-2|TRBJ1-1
TGTGCCAGCAGCTTAGTAGGGGATGAAGCTTTCTTT
CASSLVGDEAFF
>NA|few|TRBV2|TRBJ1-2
TGTGCCAGCAGTGAAGCGAGACCGGGTGATGGCTACACCTTC
CASSEARPGDGYTF
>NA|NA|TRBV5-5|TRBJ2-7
TGTGCCAGCAGTCCGGGGGACGAGCAGTACTTC
CASSPGDEQYF
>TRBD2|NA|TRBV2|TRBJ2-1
TGTGCCAGCAGAGTCCGAGGGACTAGCGCATACAATGAGCAGTTCTTC
CASRVRGTSAYNEQFF
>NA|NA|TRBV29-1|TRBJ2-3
TGCAGCGTTGAAGATGGCGGGGGCACAGATACGCAGTATTTT
CSVEDGGGTDTQYF
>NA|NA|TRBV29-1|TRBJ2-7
TGCAGCGTTGCTTCCAGTTCCCCCTACGAGCAGTACTTC
CSVASSSPYEQYF
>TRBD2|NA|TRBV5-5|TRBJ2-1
TGTGCCAGCAGCTTGCAGACTAGCGGATACAATGAGCAGTTCTTC
CASSLQTSGYNEQFF
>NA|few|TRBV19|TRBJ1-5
TGTGCCAGTAGTACGGGTTTGGTGGAGCCCCAGCATTTT
CASSTGLVEPQHF
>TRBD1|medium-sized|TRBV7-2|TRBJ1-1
TGTGCCAGCAGCCGACAGGGGGCTAAAGCTTTCTTT
CASSRQGAKAFF
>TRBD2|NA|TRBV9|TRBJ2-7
TGTGCCAGCAGCGACAGCGGTGCGGTGGGGGGGGAGCAGTACTTC
CASSDSGAVGGEQYF
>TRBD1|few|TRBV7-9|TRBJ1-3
TGTGCCAGCAGCTTAGCGCTGGGGACAGGAGGAAACACCATATATTTT
CASSLALGTGGNTIYF
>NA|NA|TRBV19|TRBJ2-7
TGTGCCAGTAGTAGGGGCGAAGGGCCCTACGAGCAGTACTTC
CASSRGEGPYEQYF